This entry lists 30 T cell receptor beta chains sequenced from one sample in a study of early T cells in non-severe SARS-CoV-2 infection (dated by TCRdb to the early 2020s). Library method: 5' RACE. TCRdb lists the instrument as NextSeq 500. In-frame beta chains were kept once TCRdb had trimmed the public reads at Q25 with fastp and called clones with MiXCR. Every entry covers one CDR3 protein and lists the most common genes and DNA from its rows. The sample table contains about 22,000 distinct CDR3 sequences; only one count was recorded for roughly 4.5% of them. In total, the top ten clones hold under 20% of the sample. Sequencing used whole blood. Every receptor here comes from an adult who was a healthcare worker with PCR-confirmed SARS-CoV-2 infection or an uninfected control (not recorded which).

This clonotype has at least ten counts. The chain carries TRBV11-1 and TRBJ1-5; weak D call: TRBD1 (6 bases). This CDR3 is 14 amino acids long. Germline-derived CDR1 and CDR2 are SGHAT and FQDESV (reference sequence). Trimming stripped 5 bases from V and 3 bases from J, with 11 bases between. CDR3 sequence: CASSRRGNNQPQHF. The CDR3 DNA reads TGTGCCAGCAGCCGCAGGGGAAACAATCAGCCCCAGCATTTT.

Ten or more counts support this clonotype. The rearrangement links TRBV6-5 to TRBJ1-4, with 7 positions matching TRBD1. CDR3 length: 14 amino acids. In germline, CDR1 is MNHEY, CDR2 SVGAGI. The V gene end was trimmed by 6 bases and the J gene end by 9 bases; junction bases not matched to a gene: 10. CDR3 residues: CASRARQGKKKLFF. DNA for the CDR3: TGTGCCAGCAGGGCGAGACAGGGCAAAAAAAAACTGTTTTTT.

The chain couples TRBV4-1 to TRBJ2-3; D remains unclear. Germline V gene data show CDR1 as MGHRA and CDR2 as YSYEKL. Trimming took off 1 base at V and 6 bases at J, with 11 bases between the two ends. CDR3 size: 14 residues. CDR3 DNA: TGCGCCAGCAGCCAAGTTCGGTCGCCTGATACGCAGTATTTT. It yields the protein CASSQVRSPDTQYF.

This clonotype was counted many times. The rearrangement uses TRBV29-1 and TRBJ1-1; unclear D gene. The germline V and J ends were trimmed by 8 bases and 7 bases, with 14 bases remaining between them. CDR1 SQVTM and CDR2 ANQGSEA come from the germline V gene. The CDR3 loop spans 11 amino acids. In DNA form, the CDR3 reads TGCAGCCCCTGGGCCTCCGGTGAAGCTTTCTTT. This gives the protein CSPWASGEAFF. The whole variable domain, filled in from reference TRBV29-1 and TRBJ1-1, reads SAVISQKPSRDICQRGTSLTIQCQVDSQVTMMFWYRQQPGQSLTLIATANQGSEATYESGFVIDKFPISRPNLTFSTLTVSNMSPEDSSIYLCSPWASGEAFFGQGTRLTVV.

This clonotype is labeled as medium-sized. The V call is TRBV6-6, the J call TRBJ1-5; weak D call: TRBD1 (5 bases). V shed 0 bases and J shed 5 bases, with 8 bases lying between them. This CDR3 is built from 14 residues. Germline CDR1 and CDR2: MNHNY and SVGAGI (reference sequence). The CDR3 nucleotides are TGTGCCAGCAGTTACTCGCCAGGGTATCAGCCCCAGCATTTT. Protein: CASSYSPGYQPQHF.

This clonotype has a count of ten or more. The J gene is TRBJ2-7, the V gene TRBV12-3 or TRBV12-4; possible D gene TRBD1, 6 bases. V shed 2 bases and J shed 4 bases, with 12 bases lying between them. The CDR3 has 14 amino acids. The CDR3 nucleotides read TGTGCCAGCAGTTTACAGGGGCCGGAATACGAGCAGTACTTC. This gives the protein CASSLQGPEYEQYF.

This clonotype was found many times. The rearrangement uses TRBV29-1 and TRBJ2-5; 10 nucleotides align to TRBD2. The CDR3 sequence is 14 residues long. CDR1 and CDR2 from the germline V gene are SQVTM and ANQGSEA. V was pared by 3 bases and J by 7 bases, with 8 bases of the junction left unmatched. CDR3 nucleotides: TGCAGCGTTGAGCTAGCGGGGGTCGGGGTGACCCAGTACTTC. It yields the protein CSVELAGVGVTQYF.

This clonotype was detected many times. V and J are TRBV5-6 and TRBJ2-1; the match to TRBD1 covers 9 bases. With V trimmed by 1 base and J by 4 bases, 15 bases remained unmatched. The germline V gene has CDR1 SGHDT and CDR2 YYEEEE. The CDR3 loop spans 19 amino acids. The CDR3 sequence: CASSLFIPLLGQGYNEQFF. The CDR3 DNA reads TGTGCCAGCAGCTTGTTCATACCGCTTCTGGGACAGGGATACAATGAGCAGTTCTTC. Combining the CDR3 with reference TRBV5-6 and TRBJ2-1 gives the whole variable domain DAGVTQSPTHLIKTRGQQVTLRCSPKSGHDTVSWYQQALGQGPQFIFQYYEEEERQRGNFPDRFSGHQFPNYSSELNVNALLLGDSALYLCASSLFIPLLGQGYNEQFFGPGTRLTVL.

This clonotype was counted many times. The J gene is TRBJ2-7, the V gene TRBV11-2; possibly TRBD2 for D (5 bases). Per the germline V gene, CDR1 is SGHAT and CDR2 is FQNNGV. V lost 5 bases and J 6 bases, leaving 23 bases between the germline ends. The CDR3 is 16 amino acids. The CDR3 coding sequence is TGTGCCAGCAGCAAACCCGTGAGCGGTCGGTCCCGCGAGCAGTACTTC. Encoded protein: CASSKPVSGRSREQYF.

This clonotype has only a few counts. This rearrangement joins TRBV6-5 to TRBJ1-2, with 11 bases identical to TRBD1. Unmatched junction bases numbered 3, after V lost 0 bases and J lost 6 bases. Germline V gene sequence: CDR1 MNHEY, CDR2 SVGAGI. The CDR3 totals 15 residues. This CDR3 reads CASSYSGTGGDGYTF. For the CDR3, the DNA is TGTGCCAGCAGTTACTCAGGGACAGGGGGTGATGGCTACACCTTC.

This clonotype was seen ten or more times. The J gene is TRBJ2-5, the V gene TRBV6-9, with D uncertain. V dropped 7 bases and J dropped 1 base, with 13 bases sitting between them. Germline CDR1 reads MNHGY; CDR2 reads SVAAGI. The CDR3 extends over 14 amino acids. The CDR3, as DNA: TGTGCCAGCACCCCTCGTGACGGCCAAGAGACCCAGTACTTC. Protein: CASTPRDGQETQYF.

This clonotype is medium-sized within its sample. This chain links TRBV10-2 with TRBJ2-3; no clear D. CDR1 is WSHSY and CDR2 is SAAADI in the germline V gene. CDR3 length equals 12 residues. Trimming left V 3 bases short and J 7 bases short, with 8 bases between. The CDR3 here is CASSDPMNTQYF. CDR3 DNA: TGCGCCAGCAGTGATCCGATGAATACGCAGTATTTT.

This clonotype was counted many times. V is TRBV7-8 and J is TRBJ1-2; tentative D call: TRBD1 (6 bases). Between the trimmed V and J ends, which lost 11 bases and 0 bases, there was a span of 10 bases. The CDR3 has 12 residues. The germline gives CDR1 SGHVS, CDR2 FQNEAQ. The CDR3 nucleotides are TGTGCCGCTGGACAGACTAACTATGGCTACACCTTC. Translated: CAAGQTNYGYTF.

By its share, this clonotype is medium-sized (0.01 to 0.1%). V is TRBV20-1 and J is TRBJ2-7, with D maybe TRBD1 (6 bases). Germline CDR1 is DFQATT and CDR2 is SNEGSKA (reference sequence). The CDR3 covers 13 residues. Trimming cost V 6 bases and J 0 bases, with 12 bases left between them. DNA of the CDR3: TGCAGTGCCCAGGGGCAGGTCTCCTACGAGCAGTACTTC. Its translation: CSAQGQVSYEQYF.

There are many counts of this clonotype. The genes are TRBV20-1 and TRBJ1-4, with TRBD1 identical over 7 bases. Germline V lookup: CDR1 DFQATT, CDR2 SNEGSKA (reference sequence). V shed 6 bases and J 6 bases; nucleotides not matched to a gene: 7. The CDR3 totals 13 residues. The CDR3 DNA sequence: TGCAGTGCCAAGACAGGGTGGGATGAAAAACTGTTTTTT. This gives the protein CSAKTGWDEKLFF.

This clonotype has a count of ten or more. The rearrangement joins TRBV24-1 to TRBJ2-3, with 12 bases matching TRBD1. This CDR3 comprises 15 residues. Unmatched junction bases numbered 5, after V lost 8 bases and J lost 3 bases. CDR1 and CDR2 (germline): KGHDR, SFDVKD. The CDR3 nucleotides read TGTGCCACCACCGGGACAGGGGGCAGAACAGATACGCAGTATTTT. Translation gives CATTGTGGRTDTQYF.

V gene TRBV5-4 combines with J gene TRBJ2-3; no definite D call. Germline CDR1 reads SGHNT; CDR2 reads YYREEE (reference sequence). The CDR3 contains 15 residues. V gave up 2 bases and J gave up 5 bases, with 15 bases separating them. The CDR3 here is CASSLGLSTGDTQYF. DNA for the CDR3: TGTGCCAGCAGCTTAGGCCTGAGCACGGGAGATACGCAGTATTTT.

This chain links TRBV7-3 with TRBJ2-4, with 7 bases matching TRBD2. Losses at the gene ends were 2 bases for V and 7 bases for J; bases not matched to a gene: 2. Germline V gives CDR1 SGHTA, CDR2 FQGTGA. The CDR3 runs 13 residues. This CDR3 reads CASSLSGGNIQYF. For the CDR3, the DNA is TGTGCCAGCAGCTTATCGGGGGGTAACATTCAGTACTTC. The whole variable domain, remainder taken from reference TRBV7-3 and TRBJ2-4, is GAGVSQTPSNKVTEKGKYVELRCDPISGHTALYWYRQSLGQGPEFLIYFQGTGAADDSGLPNDRFFAVRPEGSVSTLKIQRTERGDSAVYLCASSLSGGNIQYFGAGTRLSVL.

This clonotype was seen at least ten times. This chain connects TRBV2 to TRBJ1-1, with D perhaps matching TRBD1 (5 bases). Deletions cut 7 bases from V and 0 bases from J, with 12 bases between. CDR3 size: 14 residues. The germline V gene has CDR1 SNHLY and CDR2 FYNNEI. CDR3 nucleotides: TGTGCCAGCACTAGGGGACTGGTGAACACTGAAGCTTTCTTT. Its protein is CASTRGLVNTEAFF.

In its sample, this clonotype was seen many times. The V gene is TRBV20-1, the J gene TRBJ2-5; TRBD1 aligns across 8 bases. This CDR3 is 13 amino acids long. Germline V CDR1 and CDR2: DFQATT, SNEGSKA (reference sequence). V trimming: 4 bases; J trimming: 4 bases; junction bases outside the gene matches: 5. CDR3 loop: CSATGTGPETQYF. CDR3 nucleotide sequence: TGCAGTGCTACCGGGACAGGCCCAGAGACCCAGTACTTC.

CDR3 nucleotides: TGTGCCAGCAGTCAGACTAGCGGGGGTTACCTAGCCAAAAACATTCAGTACTTC. Its protein is CASSQTSGGYLAKNIQYF. V is TRBV3-1 and J is TRBJ2-4; 12 nucleotides match TRBD2. The CDR3 contains 18 residues. CDR1 LGHDT and CDR2 YNNKEL come from the germline V gene (reference sequence). V trimming: 6 bases; J trimming: 0 bases; junction bases outside the gene matches: 9.

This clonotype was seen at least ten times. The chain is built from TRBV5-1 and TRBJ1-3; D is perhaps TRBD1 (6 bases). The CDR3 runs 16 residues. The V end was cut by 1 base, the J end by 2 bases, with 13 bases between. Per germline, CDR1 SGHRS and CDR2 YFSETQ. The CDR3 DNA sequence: TGCGCCAGCAGCTTGATGGCCTCAGGGGCTGGAAACACCATATATTTT. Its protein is CASSLMASGAGNTIYF.

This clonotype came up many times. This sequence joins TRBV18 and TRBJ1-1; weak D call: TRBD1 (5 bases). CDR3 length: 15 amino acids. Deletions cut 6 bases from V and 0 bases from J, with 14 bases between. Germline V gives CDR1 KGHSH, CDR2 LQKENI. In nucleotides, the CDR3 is TGTGCCAGCTCTCTGGGGCAAAGCATGAACACTGAAGCTTTCTTT. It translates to CASSLGQSMNTEAFF.

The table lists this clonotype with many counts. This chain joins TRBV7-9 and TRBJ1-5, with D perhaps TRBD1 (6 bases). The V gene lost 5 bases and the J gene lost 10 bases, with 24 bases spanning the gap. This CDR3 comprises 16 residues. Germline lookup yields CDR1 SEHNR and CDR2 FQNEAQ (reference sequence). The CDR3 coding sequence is TGTGCCAGCAGCATAACCGGGACACGCGAGTCGGATCCCCAGCATTTT. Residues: CASSITGTRESDPQHF.

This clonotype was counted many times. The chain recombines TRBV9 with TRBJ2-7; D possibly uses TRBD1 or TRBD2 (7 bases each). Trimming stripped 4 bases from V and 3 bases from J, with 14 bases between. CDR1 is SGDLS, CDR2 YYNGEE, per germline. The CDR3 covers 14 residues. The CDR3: CASSPGGVDYEQYF. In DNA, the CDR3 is TGTGCCAGCAGCCCAGGGGGGGTTGACTACGAGCAGTACTTC. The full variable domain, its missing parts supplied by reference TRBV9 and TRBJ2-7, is DSGVTQTPKHLITATGQRVTLRCSPRSGDLSVYWYQQSLDQGLQFLIQYYNGEERAKGNILERFSAQQFPDLHSELNLSSLELGDSALYFCASSPGGVDYEQYFGPGTRLTVT.

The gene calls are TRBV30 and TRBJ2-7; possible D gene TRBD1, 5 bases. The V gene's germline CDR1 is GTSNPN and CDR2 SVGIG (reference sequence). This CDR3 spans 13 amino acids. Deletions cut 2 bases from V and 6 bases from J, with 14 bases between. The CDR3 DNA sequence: TGTGCCTGGAGTAGGGGCAGGGATCGCGAGCAGTACTTC. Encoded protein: CAWSRGRDREQYF.

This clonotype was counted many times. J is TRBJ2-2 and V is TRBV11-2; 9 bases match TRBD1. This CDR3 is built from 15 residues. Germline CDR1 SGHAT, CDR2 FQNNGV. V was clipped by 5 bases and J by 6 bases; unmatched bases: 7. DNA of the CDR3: TGTGCCAGCAGCCCGGGACAGGGAAGAGCCGGGGAGCTGTTTTTT. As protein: CASSPGQGRAGELFF.

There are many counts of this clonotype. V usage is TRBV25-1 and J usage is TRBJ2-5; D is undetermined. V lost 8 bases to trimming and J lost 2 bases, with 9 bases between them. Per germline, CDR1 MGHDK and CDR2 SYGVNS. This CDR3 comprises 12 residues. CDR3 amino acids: CASDGRQETQYF. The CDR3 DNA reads TGTGCCAGCGACGGACGGCAAGAGACCCAGTACTTC.

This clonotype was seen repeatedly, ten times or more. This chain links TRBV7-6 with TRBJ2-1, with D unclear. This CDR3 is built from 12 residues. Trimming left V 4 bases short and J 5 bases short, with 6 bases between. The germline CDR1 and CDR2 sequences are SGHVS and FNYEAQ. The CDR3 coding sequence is TGTGCCAGCAGCTCGGACCACAATGAGCAGTTCTTC. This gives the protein CASSSDHNEQFF.

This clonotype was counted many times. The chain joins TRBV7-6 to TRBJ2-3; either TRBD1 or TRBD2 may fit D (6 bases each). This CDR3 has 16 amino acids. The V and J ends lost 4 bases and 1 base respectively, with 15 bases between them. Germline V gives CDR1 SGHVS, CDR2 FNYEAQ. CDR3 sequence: CASSYGGRLGTDTQYF. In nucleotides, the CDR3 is TGTGCCAGCAGCTATGGGGGGCGTCTTGGCACAGATACGCAGTATTTT.